The sequence of this TCR beta chain was determined in a study of identical twins. Study-wide findings and caveats: Fewer insertions marked abundant cord blood beta clonotypes; young adult naive trended weakly, memory not at all. The analysis was cross-sectional rather than longitudinal within donors. Weaker excess twin sharing was seen among beta out-of-frame sequences.

Germline V gene sequence: CDR1 MGHDK, CDR2 SYGVNS. V was cut by 2 bases and J by 6 bases, with 17 bases left in between. The length of the CDR3 is 16 residues. TCRdb processed the 5' RACE reads anew with MiXCR; each CDR3 protein has one entry. This table holds roughly 290,000 distinct CDR3 sequences, approximately 8% found once. Each donor (without exception) was a healthy Caucasian. This clonotype was found many times. The antigen is undetermined. These data were also reused for a study on yellow fever vaccine responses in identical twins.

The chain joins TRBV25-1 to TRBJ2-1; a possible D gene is TRBD2 (5 bases). Material: memory (CD45RO+) T cells sorted from blood. The receptor's source is a woman aged 18-29 years in good health. CDR3 sequence reads: CASSERGDHWGNEQFF. The CDR3 bases are TGTGCCAGCAGTGAACGGGGAGACCACTGGGGCAATGAGCAGTTCTTC.